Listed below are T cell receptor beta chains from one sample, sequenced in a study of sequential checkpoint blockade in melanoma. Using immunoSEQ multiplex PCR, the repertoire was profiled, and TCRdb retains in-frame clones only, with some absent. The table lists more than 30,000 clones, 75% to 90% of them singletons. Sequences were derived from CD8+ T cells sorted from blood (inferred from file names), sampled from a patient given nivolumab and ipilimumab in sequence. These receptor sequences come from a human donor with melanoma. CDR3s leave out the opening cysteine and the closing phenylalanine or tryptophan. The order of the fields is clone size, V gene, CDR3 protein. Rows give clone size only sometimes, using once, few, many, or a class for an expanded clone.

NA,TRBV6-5,ASSSETGGSPLH
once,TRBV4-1,ASSQGNGAGNTIY
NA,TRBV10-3,AISESADTNEKLF
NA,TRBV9,ASSDQEETQY
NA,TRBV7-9,ASSLVYSHEQY
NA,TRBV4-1,ASSQRAGGEETQY
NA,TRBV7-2,ASSLVGASTDTQY
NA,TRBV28,ASSPRRLAPTGELF
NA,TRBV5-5,ASSLMSPSIYGYT
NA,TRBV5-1,ASRVDPRETQY
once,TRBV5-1,ASSHRQQPETQY
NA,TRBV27,ASSSGTGGGYT
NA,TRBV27,ASSSPADEQF
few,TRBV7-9,ASSSGGGRHNEQF
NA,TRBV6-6,ASSYWLAQEDNEQF
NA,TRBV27,ASRPTGGAIFGYT
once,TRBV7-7,ASSLVEGYEQY
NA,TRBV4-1,ASSLKTSANTGELF
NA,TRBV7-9,ASSSDSSSTDTQY
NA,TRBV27,ASRTGGSYNEQF
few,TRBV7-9,ASSFGNRGNQPQH
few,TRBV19,ASSPDRVGADTQY
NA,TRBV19,ASSNDRVGNQPQH
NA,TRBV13,ASRDFSSTDTQY
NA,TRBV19,ASSLGLAEYEQY
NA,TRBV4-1,ASSQGGRTYEQY
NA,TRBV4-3,ASSYLAGGSYEQY
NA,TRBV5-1,ASSLGPKRNEQF
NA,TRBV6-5,ATGYNEQF
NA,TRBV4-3,ASSQVGGGEQY